These 29 T cell receptor beta chains were sequenced from one sample in a study of OX40 agonist ivuxolimab in advanced cancers. The repertoire was sequenced with immunoSEQ multiplex PCR; TCRdb's copy has only in-frame clones and lacks some. The data show some 70,000 clones, with approximately 80% seen just once and under 9.5% held by the top ten. The sequencing used CD4+ or CD8+ T cells sorted from blood, collected in a trial of the OX40 agonist ivuxolimab. The receptors shown here come from an adult with an advanced solid tumor such as melanoma, head and neck, liver or kidney cancer.

The V gene is TRBV27, the J gene TRBJ1-2; D remains ambiguous. This CDR3 spans 14 amino acids. V was clipped by 6 bases and J by 4 bases, with 15 bases between them. Germline V gene lookup returns CDR1 MNHEY and CDR2 SMNVEV (reference sequence). This chain's CDR3 is CASSPPGIGYGYTF. The DNA for the CDR3 is TGTGCCAGCAGCCCCCCCGGGATTGGCTATGGCTACACCTTC.

The chain employs TRBV4-2 and TRBJ2-1, with D unclear. The CDR3 has 15 amino acids. V was cut by 0 bases and J by 4 bases, with 10 bases left in between. The germline gives CDR1 LGHNA, CDR2 YNFKEQ. CDR3 in DNA: TGTGCCAGCAGCCAAGACACACCACTATACAATGAGCAGTTCTTC. It translates to CASSQDTPLYNEQFF.

This chain uses TRBV2 with TRBJ2-1; 8 bases line up with TRBD1. The CDR3 has 15 amino acids. Germline V CDR1 and CDR2: SNHLY, FYNNEI. J lost 8 bases, V lost 6 bases, and 12 bases had no gene match. The CDR3 loop is CASSRQGSYLDEQFF. In nucleotides, the CDR3 is TGTGCCAGCAGCAGACAGGGGTCCTACCTAGATGAGCAGTTCTTC.

The CDR3 nucleotides read TGTGCCAGCAGTTTTGCAGGGGGCGGGCAGCCCCAGCATTTT. Its protein is CASSFAGGGQPQHF. The genes are TRBV27 and TRBJ1-5; 8 positions agree with TRBD1. J lost 7 bases, V lost 3 bases, and 5 bases had no gene match. This CDR3 region has 14 residues. Germline CDR1 and CDR2: MNHEY and SMNVEV (reference sequence).

In this sample, this clone turned up once. The chain links TRBV28 to TRBJ2-3; the D gene could be TRBD1 or TRBD2 (5 bases each). The CDR3 totals 15 residues. Germline V CDR1 and CDR2: MDHEN, SYDVKM. The V and J ends lost 7 bases and 3 bases respectively, with 17 bases between them. CDR3 in DNA: TGTGCCAGCAAGTACGGGGCAGGGCTGACAGATACGCAGTATTTT. Translating it yields CASKYGAGLTDTQYF.

The genes are TRBV12-5 and TRBJ2-1; no clear D gene. Germline V gives CDR1 LGHNT, CDR2 FRNRAP. The CDR3 contains 14 residues. V lost 8 bases and J lost 7, with 18 bases in between. DNA for the CDR3: TGTGCTAGTTCAATTTCTGGGCGTTCGAATGAGCAGTTCTTC. It is translated as CASSISGRSNEQFF. Together with reference TRBV12-5 and TRBJ2-1, the CDR3 gives the full variable domain: DARVTQTPRHKVTEMGQEVTMRCQPILGHNTVFWYRQTMMQGLELLAYFRNRAPLDDSGMPKDRFSAEMPDATLATLKIQPSEPRDSAVYFCASSISGRSNEQFFGPGTRLTVL.

The chain employs TRBV15 and TRBJ2-4, with a possible D match to TRBD1 (6 bases). Trimming shortened V by 8 bases and J by 0 bases, and 14 bases separated the two germline ends. Germline values: CDR1 LNHNV, CDR2 YYDKDF (reference sequence). The CDR3 consists of 15 residues. Written as DNA, the CDR3 is TGTGCCACCCGCAACCGGGACATAGCCAAAAACATTCAGTACTTC. Amino acid sequence: CATRNRDIAKNIQYF.

The J gene is TRBJ2-5, the V gene TRBV4-2; 8 bases are shared with TRBD1. Per the germline V gene, CDR1 is LGHNA and CDR2 is YNFKEQ. The CDR3 runs 15 residues. With V trimmed by 1 base and J by 5 bases, 6 bases remained unmatched. The chain's CDR3 is CASSQASTGGETQYF. The CDR3 coding sequence is TGTGCCAGCAGCCAAGCCTCAACAGGGGGGGAGACCCAGTACTTC.

This sequence joins TRBV28 and TRBJ2-7; 8 bases match TRBD1. Germline lookup yields CDR1 MDHEN and CDR2 SYDVKM. The CDR3 covers 13 residues. V was pared by 2 bases and J by 4 bases, with 1 base of the junction left unmatched. CDR3 sequence reads: CASSLQGAYEQYF. The CDR3 nucleotides are TGTGCCAGCAGTTTACAGGGGGCATACGAGCAGTACTTC.

This clone was seen only a few times. The V call is TRBV19, the J call TRBJ1-1; possible D gene TRBD1, 6 bases. Between the trimmed V and J ends, which lost 5 bases and 0 bases, there was a span of 10 bases. This CDR3 has 14 amino acids. The V gene's germline CDR1 is LNHDA and CDR2 SQIVND (reference sequence). CDR3 DNA: TGTGCCAGTAGTGAAACAGGGCTGAACACTGAAGCTTTCTTT. It translates to CASSETGLNTEAFF. Full variable domain (outside the CDR3, taken from reference TRBV19 and TRBJ1-1): DGGITQSPKYLFRKEGQNVTLSCEQNLNHDAMYWYRQDPGQGLRLIYYSQIVNDFQKGDIAEGYSVSREKKESFPLTVTSAQKNPTAFYLCASSETGLNTEAFFGQGTRLTVV.

The chain carries TRBV28 and TRBJ2-2, with D perhaps TRBD2 (5 bases). The length of the CDR3 is 14 residues. Trimming cost V 4 bases and J 4 bases, with 10 bases left between them. Germline CDR1 reads MDHEN; CDR2 reads SYDVKM. CDR3 in amino acids: CASSYGGGTGELFF. In nucleotides, the CDR3 is TGTGCCAGCAGTTACGGAGGTGGCACCGGGGAGCTGTTTTTT. Looking up the rest from reference TRBV28 and TRBJ2-2 gives the full variable domain: DVKVTQSSRYLVKRTGEKVFLECVQDMDHENMFWYRQDPGLGLRLIYFSYDVKMKEKGDIPEGYSVSREKKERFSLILESASTNQTSMYLCASSYGGGTGELFFGEGSRLTVL.

The V gene is TRBV10-2, the J gene TRBJ2-2, with D uncertain. The CDR3 is 16 residues long. Germline loops: CDR1 WSHSY, CDR2 SAAADI. The V end was cut by 3 bases, the J end by 0 bases, with 11 bases between. The CDR3 sequence is CASSDPWNPNTGELFF. The CDR3 region has the DNA TGCGCCAGCAGTGACCCCTGGAATCCGAACACCGGGGAGCTGTTTTTT.

CDR3 in amino acids: CASSSRGAKNIQYF. In DNA form, the CDR3 reads TGTGCCAGCAGCTCCCGGGGGGCCAAAAACATTCAGTACTTC. The J gene is TRBJ2-4, the V gene TRBV14, with a possible D match to TRBD2 (6 bases). V lost 5 bases and J 1 base, leaving 9 bases between the germline ends. Germline CDR1 SGHDN, CDR2 FVKESK. The CDR3 loop spans 14 amino acids.

The gene calls are TRBV30 and TRBJ1-6; TRBD1 matches at 7 bases. Germline CDR1 and CDR2: GTSNPN and SVGIG (reference sequence). V dropped 1 base and J dropped 8; count of bases not matched to a gene: 5. The CDR3 length is 14 residues. The CDR3 loop reads CAWSGGTAYSPLHF. The CDR3, as DNA: TGTGCCTGGAGTGGGGGGACAGCTTATTCACCCCTCCACTTT. Together with reference TRBV30 and TRBJ1-6, the CDR3 gives the full variable domain: SQTIHQWPATLVQPVGSPLSLECTVEGTSNPNLYWYRQAAGRGLQLLFYSVGIGQISSEVPQNLSASRPQDRQFILSSKKLLLSDSGFYLCAWSGGTAYSPLHFGNGTRLTVT.

In this sample, this clone turned up many times. The gene calls are TRBV13 and TRBJ1-2; D uncertain. V was trimmed by 0 bases and J by 1 base, leaving 6 bases between them. Germline V gene data show CDR1 as PRHDT and CDR2 as FYEKMQ (reference sequence). The CDR3 sequence is 14 residues long. CDR3 protein: CASSLGQFNYGYTF. Written as DNA, the CDR3 is TGTGCCAGCAGCTTAGGACAGTTTAACTATGGCTACACCTTC.

The chain couples TRBV5-6 to TRBJ2-3, with D tentatively TRBD2 (6 bases). Germline CDR1 and CDR2: SGHDT and YYEEEE. Trimming cost V 1 base and J 2 bases, with 11 bases left between them. This CDR3 is built from 15 residues. The CDR3 here is CASSLSGLYTDTQYF. In DNA form, the CDR3 reads TGTGCCAGCAGCTTGTCGGGACTCTACACAGATACGCAGTATTTT.

The V and J genes are TRBV28 and TRBJ1-3, with 8 bases matching TRBD1. The CDR3 runs 17 residues. After removal of 7 bases from V and 0 bases from J, the junction contained 11 bases not matched to a gene. Per germline, CDR1 MDHEN and CDR2 SYDVKM. The CDR3 bases are TGTGCCAGCAACCGAAACGACAGGGGCCTCTCTGGAAACACCATATATTTT. Translation: CASNRNDRGLSGNTIYF.

V gene TRBV28 combines with J gene TRBJ2-7; D could derive from TRBD1 or TRBD2 (5 bases each). The CDR3 consists of 15 residues. V was cut by 6 bases and J by 0 bases, with 15 bases left in between. Germline loops: CDR1 MDHEN, CDR2 SYDVKM. CDR3 DNA sequence: TGTGCCAGCAGCCCTCACGGGACGAGCTCCTACGAGCAGTACTTC. Amino acids: CASSPHGTSSYEQYF.

The chain is built from TRBV5-4 and TRBJ1-2, with TRBD1 identical over 7 bases. Germline V gene sequence: CDR1 SGHNT, CDR2 YYREEE (reference sequence). The CDR3 has 14 residues. V lost 3 bases, J lost 5 bases, and 7 bases stayed unmatched. The CDR3 here is CASSYLPTGYGYTF. The DNA of the CDR3 is TGTGCCAGCAGCTACCTACCGACAGGGTATGGCTACACCTTC.

V is TRBV30 and J is TRBJ1-1; 9 bases line up with TRBD1. V gave up 1 base and J gave up 3 bases; unmatched junction bases: 9. The germline V gene encodes CDR1 GTSNPN and CDR2 SVGIG (reference sequence). The CDR3 is 16 amino acids. CDR3: CAWSATRQGDDTEAFF. The CDR3 nucleotides read TGTGCCTGGAGTGCTACGAGACAGGGGGACGACACTGAAGCTTTCTTT.

Here the CDR3 reads CSVEDERGDLYGYTF. The CDR3 DNA reads TGCAGCGTTGAAGACGAAAGGGGGGATCTCTATGGCTACACCTTC. The V call is TRBV29-1, the J call TRBJ1-2, with D possibly matching TRBD1 (6 bases). The CDR3 is made up of 15 amino acids. Germline CDR1 SQVTM, CDR2 ANQGSEA. Trimming took off 0 bases at V and 4 bases at J, with 15 bases between the two ends.

The chain uses TRBV11-2 and TRBJ2-2; 7 nucleotides align to TRBD1. The J segment lost 4 bases and the V segment lost 4 bases, leaving 9 bases of the junction unmatched. CDR1 and CDR2 from the germline V gene are SGHAT and FQNNGV. CDR3 length: 16 amino acids. CDR3: CASSSGRGGSTGELFF. For the CDR3, the DNA is TGTGCCAGCAGCTCAGGGAGAGGGGGCAGCACCGGGGAGCTGTTTTTT.

A word on this clone: One end of the junction fails to match germline, which may point to a read error. CDR3 bases: TGCGCCAGCGGCCAAGCCGGGAGAGAGGGGACCGGCTACACCTTC. Translated, it gives CASGQAGREGTGYTF. The chain joins TRBV4-1 to TRBJ1-2; a weak D match, TRBD1 (5 bases). Germline CDR1 reads MGHRA; CDR2 reads YSYEKL. The length of the CDR3 is 15 residues.

This clone occurred a few times. J is TRBJ2-1 and V is TRBV10-2, with 11 bases identical to TRBD1. The CDR3 extends over 13 amino acids. The junction had 6 bases not matched to a gene; V was cut back by 5 bases and J by 12 bases. Looked up from germline, CDR1 is WSHSY and CDR2 is SAAADI. The DNA for the CDR3 is TGCGCCAGCAGTCGCCAGGGACAGGGGGGGCAGTTCTTC. Its translation: CASSRQGQGGQFF.

The rearrangement uses TRBV30 and TRBJ1-1, with 9 bases lining up with TRBD1. The CDR3 is 14 amino acids. Germline loops: CDR1 GTSNPN, CDR2 SVGIG (reference sequence). The junction had 5 bases not matched to a gene; V was cut back by 5 bases and J by 1 base. Here the CDR3 DNA reads TGTGCCTGGCAGGACAGGGGACGGAACACTGAAGCTTTCTTT. Protein sequence: CAWQDRGRNTEAFF.

The V call is TRBV7-2, the J call TRBJ2-5; TRBD1 is a possible D gene (6 bases). Germline V gene lookup returns CDR1 SGHTA and CDR2 FQGNSA. The CDR3 runs 16 residues. The V and J ends lost 0 bases and 3 bases respectively, with 14 bases between them. The CDR3 coding sequence is TGTGCCAGCAGCTTAGCACGGGGACACCCGGAAGAGACCCAGTACTTC. It codes for CASSLARGHPEETQYF.

The rearrangement uses TRBV11-1 and TRBJ2-5; 9 bases match TRBD1. Trimming removed 3 bases from V and 5 bases from J; junction bases left unmatched: 7. The CDR3 contains 15 residues. Germline V gene data show CDR1 as SGHAT and CDR2 as FQDESV (reference sequence). The CDR3 sequence is CASSLYRGRWETQYF. CDR3 DNA sequence: TGTGCCAGCAGCTTGTACAGGGGGCGGTGGGAGACCCAGTACTTC.

J is TRBJ1-6 and V is TRBV7-3; D might be TRBD1 (5 bases). Trimming shortened V by 3 bases and J by 10 bases, and 31 bases separated the two germline ends. The CDR3 has 20 residues. Germline loops: CDR1 SGHTA, CDR2 FQGTGA. The CDR3 nucleotides read TGTGCCAGCAGCTTCTTGTTTTTCGTCCCCGTATCAGGGTTTTTCTCACCCCTCCACTTT. Translation: CASSFLFFVPVSGFFSPLHF. The variable domain in full, completed from reference TRBV7-3 and TRBJ1-6, reads GAGVSQTPSNKVTEKGKYVELRCDPISGHTALYWYRQSLGQGPEFLIYFQGTGAADDSGLPNDRFFAVRPEGSVSTLKIQRTERGDSAVYLCASSFLFFVPVSGFFSPLHFGNGTRLTVT.

This clone came up a few times. The CDR3 is CASSSGRNTGELFF. In DNA form, the CDR3 reads TGTGCCAGCAGCTCGGGACGGAACACCGGGGAGCTGTTTTTT. The rearrangement joins TRBV5-4 to TRBJ2-2; D is possibly TRBD1 or TRBD2 (5 bases each). The CDR3 is made up of 14 amino acids. The V end was cut by 3 bases, the J end by 1 base, with 7 bases between. Germline values: CDR1 SGHNT, CDR2 YYREEE (reference sequence).